The T cell receptor (beta chain) under discussion was sequenced for a study of T cell responses to AZD1222 COVID-19 vaccine. The table came from immunoSEQ multiplex PCR; TCRdb's copy has only in-frame clones and leaves some out. The table has about 100,000 clones, about 87% seen once. Germline loops: CDR1 ENHRY, CDR2 SYGVKD. Trimming took 10 bases from V and 1 from J; bases not matched to a gene: 14. The CDR3 is made up of 17 amino acids. The specimen was peripheral blood, collected 28 days after the second AZD1222 dose. This clonotype was obtained from an adult who received the AZD1222 COVID-19 vaccine. The chain recombines TRBV10-3 with TRBJ1-3; the match to TRBD1 covers 9 bases. For the CDR3, the DNA is TGTGCCACAGTCCCGGGACAGGGAGTTTTATCTGGAAACACCATATATTTT. Translation gives CATVPGQGVLSGNTIYF.